The 10 T cell receptor beta chains reported below all come from one sample, sequenced in a study of cytomegalovirus exposure and HLA in healthy donors. The study ran its PCR with 60 Vbeta and 13 Jbeta primers. Here immunoSEQ multiplex PCR was the method, and the copy in TCRdb shows in-frame clones only, minus some. The sample includes under 200,000 clones, around two thirds of them seen just once. Sequencing used PBMCs. These receptors were collected from a middle-aged man in good health and CMV-seronegative.

The V call is TRBV18, the J call TRBJ1-1; D is perhaps TRBD1 (5 bases). Germline V gives CDR1 KGHSH, CDR2 LQKENI. Trimming stripped 3 bases from V and 3 bases from J, with 11 bases between. The CDR3 is made up of 14 amino acids. The CDR3 DNA is TGTGCCAGCTCACCGACAGCCGCATACACTGAAGCTTTCTTT. It encodes CASSPTAAYTEAFF.

The chain joins TRBV5-1 to TRBJ2-7, with 11 nucleotides matching TRBD2. Germline V CDR1 and CDR2: SGHRS, YFSETQ. CDR3 size: 15 residues. Trimming at V came to 0 bases and at J to 5 bases, leaving 4 bases not matched to a gene. CDR3 sequence (DNA): TGCGCCAGCAGCTTGGAGCTAGCGGGGGGCAACGAGCAGTACTTC. Translation gives CASSLELAGGNEQYF.

The chain recombines TRBV29-1 with TRBJ2-1, with TRBD2 identical over 8 bases. CDR3 length: 17 residues. The germline V gene has CDR1 SQVTM and CDR2 ANQGSEA. Germline trimming cut 3 bases from V and 10 bases from J; bases unmatched to any gene: 20. Written as DNA, the CDR3 is TGCAGCGTTGACCTGTCTCATGGTCAGCGGGGGCGAGGGGAGCAGTTCTTC. It specifies CSVDLSHGQRGRGEQFF.

The chain joins TRBV28 to TRBJ2-7; D not resolved. V gave up 3 bases and J gave up 3 bases, with 6 bases separating them. The germline V gene encodes CDR1 MDHEN and CDR2 SYDVKM. The CDR3 is 12 amino acids. CDR3 DNA sequence: TGTGCCAGCAGTTTGGCCAGCTACGAGCAGTACTTC. Encoded protein: CASSLASYEQYF.

The chain joins TRBV5-8 to TRBJ1-2; TRBD1 matches 10 bases. The germline V gene encodes CDR1 SGHTS and CDR2 YDEGEE. The trim removed 3 bases at V and 8 bases at J, leaving 4 bases unmatched. CDR3 length: 13 amino acids. The CDR3 coding sequence is TGTGCCAGCAGCTCGGACAGGGGGAGAGGCTACACCTTC. Residues: CASSSDRGRGYTF.

The chain links TRBV6-6 to TRBJ1-1; D not certain. The CDR3 length is 14 residues. Germline V gene sequence: CDR1 MNHNY, CDR2 SVGAGI (reference sequence). V lost 2 bases to trimming and J lost 0 bases, with 7 bases between them. CDR3 protein: CASSYNPLNTEAFF. DNA of the CDR3: TGTGCCAGCAGTTACAATCCATTGAACACTGAAGCTTTCTTT.

This clone was counted only a few times. The chain couples TRBV12-5 to TRBJ2-5; TRBD1 aligns across 10 bases. With 6 bases clipped from V and 5 bases from J, the junction kept 9 bases outside the gene matches. Germline lookup yields CDR1 LGHNT and CDR2 FRNRAP. This CDR3 is built from 15 residues. The CDR3 region is CASGSDRGRGETQYF. CDR3 coding DNA: TGTGCTAGTGGAAGCGACAGGGGGCGCGGGGAGACCCAGTACTTC.

The chain employs TRBV4-2 and TRBJ2-3, with D unclear. CDR1 and CDR2 (germline): LGHNA, YNFKEQ. Deletions cut 0 bases from V and 4 bases from J, with 14 bases between. The CDR3 covers 16 residues. This chain's CDR3 is CASSQEVASAADTQYF. In DNA form, the CDR3 reads TGTGCCAGCAGCCAAGAAGTTGCCAGCGCGGCAGATACGCAGTATTTT.

A few counts support this clone. The chain uses TRBV14 and TRBJ1-1; possibly TRBD1 for D (6 bases). CDR3 size: 14 residues. Germline-derived CDR1 and CDR2 are SGHDN and FVKESK. V lost 4 bases, J lost 1 base, and 10 bases lay in between. The CDR3 spells CASSPGHPNTEAFF. Here the CDR3 DNA reads TGTGCCAGCAGCCCGGGACACCCGAACACTGAAGCTTTCTTT.

V is TRBV19 and J is TRBJ1-4; no definite D call. Trimming removed 4 bases at V and 0 bases at J, with 12 bases between. Germline CDR1 reads LNHDA; CDR2 reads SQIVND (reference sequence). This CDR3 comprises 16 residues. CDR3 sequence (DNA): TGTGCCAGTAGTAAGACACCACTCGCAACTAATGAAAAACTGTTTTTT. It codes for CASSKTPLATNEKLFF.